The 31 T cell receptor beta chains in this list originate from one sample, sequenced in a study of blood T cell repertoires in COVID-19 (dated by TCRdb to the early 2020s). Receptor libraries were prepared by the immunoSEQ multiplex PCR assay. In its TCRdb copy, this immuneACCESS table keeps in-frame sequences only and misses some clones. Where compared with another copy, unresolved V genes explain less than half of these, and the others have no known cause. The sample data list about 76,000 clones, and 75% to 90% of these were observed just once. 15% to 20% of the sample rests with the top ten. The sequenced sample consisted of peripheral blood. These receptor sequences come from a human donor in a cohort sampled during active COVID-19.

J is TRBJ2-7 and V is TRBV7-9; 8 nucleotides match TRBD2. The CDR3 contains 14 residues. Unmatched junction bases numbered 8, after V lost 3 bases and J lost 7 bases. Germline CDR1 and CDR2: SEHNR and FQNEAQ (reference sequence). DNA of the CDR3: TGTGCCAGCAGCTTGTCGGCGGGGGGCGGTGAGCAGTACTTC. Translation: CASSLSAGGGEQYF.

This chain links TRBV28 with TRBJ1-1, with 7 bases matching TRBD1. The CDR3 has 17 residues. The J segment lost 8 bases and the V segment lost 3 bases, leaving 18 bases of the junction unmatched. Germline assignment: CDR1 MDHEN and CDR2 SYDVKM. The CDR3 here is CASSFPSRDSYFQEAFF. CDR3 DNA sequence: TGTGCCAGCAGTTTCCCCAGTAGGGACAGCTACTTTCAAGAAGCTTTCTTT.

This clone is a singleton in its sample. The CDR3 sequence is CASSQAATGTGGGYTF. The DNA of the CDR3 is TGCGCCAGCAGCCAAGCAGCAACCGGGACAGGGGGTGGCTACACCTTC. This chain uses TRBV4-3 with TRBJ1-2; 11 bases are a match to TRBD1. Germline values: CDR1 LGHNA, CDR2 YSLEER. The CDR3 has 16 residues. The J segment lost 7 bases and the V segment lost 1 base, leaving 8 bases of the junction unmatched.

The chain couples TRBV5-1 to TRBJ2-7; the D is unclear. Germline lookup yields CDR1 SGHRS and CDR2 YFSETQ. The CDR3 loop spans 13 amino acids. The V and J ends lost 0 bases and 2 bases respectively, with 6 bases between them. The CDR3 region is CASSLGGTYEQYF. CDR3 nucleotides: TGCGCCAGCAGCTTGGGAGGAACCTACGAGCAGTACTTC.

This chain uses TRBV12-1 with TRBJ2-2; the listed D gene, TRBD1, was not tested against the DNA. TRBV12-1 is a recognized pseudogene. The CDR3 runs 16 residues. In nucleotides, the CDR3 is TGTGCCAGCAGCGCGGGGACAGGGGATAATGCCGGGGAGCTGTTTTTT. Translation gives CASSAGTGDNAGELFF.

The V and J genes are TRBV11-2 and TRBJ1-2; no firm D call. Germline V gene sequence: CDR1 SGHAT, CDR2 FQNNGV. This CDR3 contains 15 residues. The ends were cut back, 2 bases at V and 6 bases at J, with 16 bases in the middle. In nucleotides, the CDR3 is TGTGCCAGCAGCTTAAAAACGGGGAACATGGATGGCTACACCTTC. This sequence encodes CASSLKTGNMDGYTF.

V and J are TRBV29-1 and TRBJ2-1; 7 bases fit TRBD2. Trimming took 0 bases from V and 7 from J; bases not matched to a gene: 6. This CDR3 is 14 amino acids long. The germline V gene has CDR1 SQVTM and CDR2 ANQGSEA. The chain's CDR3 is CSVEDVGRSNEQFF. The CDR3 bases are TGCAGCGTTGAAGACGTCGGGAGGTCAAATGAGCAGTTCTTC.

This clone was seen only a few times. J is TRBJ2-2 and V is TRBV5-1, with TRBD2 as a possible D gene (6 bases). V was trimmed by 0 bases and J by 0 bases, leaving 6 bases between them. Germline V gene sequence: CDR1 SGHRS, CDR2 YFSETQ. The CDR3 is made up of 15 amino acids. The CDR3 bases are TGCGCCAGCAGCTTGGGACTAGCGAACACCGGGGAGCTGTTTTTT. Its protein is CASSLGLANTGELFF.

The chain employs TRBV5-5 and TRBJ1-5; D not resolved. The V end was cut by 0 bases, the J end by 3 bases, with 10 bases between. The CDR3 runs to 15 residues. Germline CDR1 SGHKS, CDR2 YYEKEE (reference sequence). The CDR3 sequence: CASSLAGRYNQPQHF. CDR3 nucleotides: TGTGCCAGCAGCTTGGCCGGGAGATACAATCAGCCCCAGCATTTT. Based on the CDR3 plus reference TRBV5-5 and TRBJ1-5, the full variable domain is DAGVTQSPTHLIKTRGQQVTLRCSPISGHKSVSWYQQVLGQGPQFIFQYYEKEERGRGNFPDRFSARQFPNYSSELNVNALLLGDSALYLCASSLAGRYNQPQHFGDGTRLSIL.

The gene calls are TRBV9 and TRBJ2-1, with a possible D match to TRBD2 (5 bases). This CDR3 spans 14 amino acids. V lost 1 base, J lost 8 bases, and 13 bases lay in between. In germline, CDR1 is SGDLS, CDR2 YYNGEE. CDR3 in DNA: TGTGCCAGCAGCGTATACGAGGGTAGCGATGAGCAGTTCTTC. Translation: CASSVYEGSDEQFF.

The chain employs TRBV7-3 and TRBJ2-1, with TRBD2 matching 12 bases. The junction had 3 bases not matched to a gene; V was cut back by 5 bases and J by 7 bases. Germline loops: CDR1 SGHTA, CDR2 FQGTGA. CDR3 length equals 14 residues. The CDR3 nucleotides read TGTGCCAGCAGCCCGGGGACTAGCGGGAATGAGCAGTTCTTC. It is translated as CASSPGTSGNEQFF.

The chain carries TRBV21-1 and TRBJ1-1; the DNA was not compared with TRBD1, the D call given in the table. TRBV21-1 is recorded as a pseudogene. The CDR3 extends over 16 amino acids. CDR3 sequence (DNA): TGTGCCAGCAGCCCTCCGGGACAGCCGAACATGACTGAAGCTTTCTTT. As protein: CASSPPGQPNMTEAFF.

This clone was observed once. The rearrangement joins TRBV6-2 or TRBV6-3 to TRBJ2-3; 8 positions match TRBD2. Germline V gives CDR1 MNHEY, CDR2 SVGEGT. The CDR3 extends over 18 amino acids. V shed 2 bases and J 2 bases; nucleotides not matched to a gene: 12. CDR3 amino acids: CASSYGGLRGRPTDTQYF. For the CDR3, the DNA is TGTGCCAGCAGTTACGGCGGGCTTCGCGGGAGGCCCACAGATACGCAGTATTTT.

This clone has more than one count but fewer than ten. The V call is TRBV18, the J call TRBJ1-1; D not certain. The CDR3 runs 13 residues. The germline V gene encodes CDR1 KGHSH and CDR2 LQKENI. Trimming removed 3 bases from V and 3 bases from J, with 8 bases in between. The CDR3 is CASSPRADTEAFF. CDR3 nucleotide sequence: TGTGCCAGCTCACCGCGGGCAGACACTGAAGCTTTCTTT.

The chain recombines TRBV24-1 with TRBJ2-1; the match to TRBD1 covers 8 bases. With 3 bases clipped from V and 8 bases from J, the junction kept 8 bases outside the gene matches. There are 15 residues in the CDR3. The germline V gene encodes CDR1 KGHDR and CDR2 SFDVKD. CDR3 amino acids: CATSDRQGARDEQFF. The CDR3 region has the DNA TGTGCCACCAGTGATAGGCAGGGGGCTAGGGATGAGCAGTTCTTC.

V usage is TRBV18 and J usage is TRBJ1-1, with 8 nucleotides matching TRBD1. V lost 3 bases, J lost 4 bases, and 4 bases stayed unmatched. CDR3 length equals 14 residues. The V gene's germline CDR1 is KGHSH and CDR2 LQKENI. Here the CDR3 DNA reads TGTGCCAGCTCACCCAGACAGGGGACCACTGAAGCTTTCTTT. This codes for CASSPRQGTTEAFF.

This clone was found once. The J gene is TRBJ1-5, the V gene TRBV19, with D perhaps TRBD1 (6 bases). CDR1 is LNHDA and CDR2 is SQIVND in the germline V gene (reference sequence). This CDR3 spans 18 amino acids. Trimming left V 8 bases short and J 5 bases short, with 28 bases between. The CDR3 sequence: CASGRGRGAAWVDQPQHF. CDR3 bases: TGTGCCAGTGGACGGGGCAGGGGAGCAGCGTGGGTCGATCAGCCCCAGCATTTT. The entire variable domain, with the rest obtained from reference TRBV19 and TRBJ1-5, is as follows: DGGITQSPKYLFRKEGQNVTLSCEQNLNHDAMYWYRQDPGQGLRLIYYSQIVNDFQKGDIAEGYSVSREKKESFPLTVTSAQKNPTAFYLCASGRGRGAAWVDQPQHFGDGTRLSIL.

The chain couples TRBV7-3 to TRBJ2-1; D is unresolved. The germline V gene has CDR1 SGHTA and CDR2 FQGTGA. This CDR3 comprises 16 residues. The germline V and J ends were trimmed by 5 bases and 3 bases, with 17 bases remaining between them. The CDR3 DNA sequence: TGTGCCAGCAGCAGAACGAGTAGTCCTTACTACAATGAGCAGTTCTTC. This gives the protein CASSRTSSPYYNEQFF.

The chain combines TRBV29-1 with TRBJ1-5; D is undetermined. Trimming shortened V by 5 bases and J by 4 bases, and 12 bases separated the two germline ends. CDR1 is SQVTM and CDR2 is ANQGSEA in the germline V gene. This CDR3 region has 13 residues. CDR3 region: CSVQRELNQPQHF. The CDR3 coding sequence is TGCAGCGTTCAGAGAGAACTAAATCAGCCCCAGCATTTT.

The chain is built from TRBV6-7 and TRBJ2-1; 8 nucleotides line up with TRBD2. TRBV6-7 is reported as an ORF; its role is uncertain. J lost 2 bases, V lost 6 bases, and 12 bases had no gene match. This CDR3 is 17 amino acids long. The CDR3: CASSLPVSGRTYNEQFF. In DNA form, the CDR3 reads TGTGCCAGCAGCCTTCCGGTGAGCGGGAGAACCTACAATGAGCAGTTCTTC.

The chain joins TRBV6-5 to TRBJ1-3; no firm D call. The V gene lost 2 bases and the J gene lost 0 bases, with 8 bases spanning the gap. Germline V gene lookup returns CDR1 MNHEY and CDR2 SVGAGI. The CDR3 has 15 residues. CDR3 protein: CASSYRETSGNTIYF. DNA for the CDR3: TGTGCCAGCAGTTACCGGGAGACCTCTGGAAACACCATATATTTT.

V usage is TRBV18 and J usage is TRBJ1-2; D call uncertain. Germline V gives CDR1 KGHSH, CDR2 LQKENI. This CDR3 is built from 15 residues. Between the trimmed V and J ends, which lost 0 bases and 4 bases, there was a span of 12 bases. CDR3: CASSPPEQPLYGYTF. The CDR3 coding sequence is TGTGCCAGCTCACCACCAGAACAGCCCCTCTATGGCTACACCTTC.

The chain is built from TRBV5-1 and TRBJ2-2; D is possibly TRBD1 (9 bases). From germline, CDR1 is SGHRS and CDR2 YFSETQ. The CDR3 sequence is 18 residues long. Trimming removed 4 bases from V and 5 bases from J, with 24 bases in between. CDR3 nucleotides: TGCGCCAGCAGCCGGGAGGGCCCGGGGACAGGGTCGACCGGGGAGCTGTTTTTT. Its protein product is CASSREGPGTGSTGELFF.

On this clone: At one end the junction does not follow the germline gene, possibly because of a read error. Other DNA sequences in the sample encode the same CDR3. The V and J genes are TRBV9 and TRBJ2-7; 9 bases agree with TRBD2. CDR1 and CDR2 from the germline V gene are SGDLS and YYNGEE. The CDR3 spans 15 residues. The CDR3 region is CASSAGGEYSYEQYF. CDR3 coding DNA: TGCGCCAGCAGCGCGGGGGGGGAGTACTCCTACGAGCAGTACTTC.

The rearrangement joins TRBV5-1 to TRBJ2-2; D possibly corresponds to TRBD1 (6 bases). Trimming removed 1 base at V and 2 bases at J, with 9 bases between. The CDR3 length is 15 residues. CDR1 and CDR2 (germline): SGHRS, YFSETQ. As DNA, the CDR3 is TGCGCCAGCAGCTTGCAAGGGGGTAACACCGGGGAGCTGTTTTTT. This sequence encodes CASSLQGGNTGELFF. Supplemented by reference TRBV5-1 and TRBJ2-2, the full variable domain reads KAGVTQTPRYLIKTRGQQVTLSCSPISGHRSVSWYQQTPGQGLQFLFEYFSETQRNKGNFPGRFSGRQFSNSRSEMNVSTLELGDSALYLCASSLQGGNTGELFFGEGSRLTVL.

V is TRBV25-1 and J is TRBJ1-3; TRBD1 might be the D (5 bases). This CDR3 has 14 amino acids. Germline CDR1 reads MGHDK; CDR2 reads SYGVNS. V dropped 8 bases and J dropped 4 bases, with 15 bases sitting between them. CDR3 protein: CASAGPRQGNTIYF. The DNA for the CDR3 is TGTGCCAGCGCGGGACCTAGACAGGGAAACACCATATATTTT.

CDR3 nucleotides: TGTGCCACCAGCAGGGGGCGGACAGGGAACAATGAGCAGTTCTTC. It encodes CATSRGRTGNNEQFF. The chain is built from TRBV15 and TRBJ2-1; 8 bases are a match to TRBD1. Germline CDR1 LNHNV, CDR2 YYDKDF (reference sequence). J gave up 5 bases and V 3 bases, and 6 bases lay outside the gene matches. CDR3 length: 15 residues.

This clone was counted only a few times. The rearrangement uses TRBV10-2 and TRBJ2-5; 10 positions agree with TRBD2. After removal of 3 bases from V and 3 bases from J, the junction contained 1 base not matched to a gene. The CDR3 sequence is 14 residues long. The germline gives CDR1 WSHSY, CDR2 SAAADI. In DNA form, the CDR3 reads TGCGCCAGCAGTGACCTAGCGGGAGAAGAGACCCAGTACTTC. As protein: CASSDLAGEETQYF.

The gene calls are TRBV7-6 and TRBJ2-1; 7 bases line up with TRBD2. V was pared by 2 bases and J by 7 bases, with 5 bases of the junction left unmatched. This CDR3 region has 14 residues. CDR1 and CDR2 (germline): SGHVS, FNYEAQ. CDR3 sequence reads: CASSLRREWNEQFF. DNA for the CDR3: TGTGCCAGCAGCTTACGGCGGGAGTGGAATGAGCAGTTCTTC.

The V gene is TRBV19, the J gene TRBJ2-1, with 7 bases aligning to TRBD1. J lost 4 bases, V lost 10 bases, and 10 bases had no gene match. Germline CDR1 LNHDA, CDR2 SQIVND (reference sequence). The length of the CDR3 is 14 residues. The CDR3 sequence is CATTGHPLYNEQFF. The DNA for the CDR3 is TGTGCCACGACAGGGCATCCTTTATACAATGAGCAGTTCTTC.

J is TRBJ1-1 and V is TRBV7-3, with 7 bases matching TRBD1. Germline values: CDR1 SGHTA, CDR2 FQGTGA. The CDR3 has 14 amino acids. Trimming took 1 base from V and 3 from J; bases not matched to a gene: 2. In nucleotides, the CDR3 is TGTGCCAGCAGCTTAAGAACAGGGGACACTGAAGCTTTCTTT. This codes for CASSLRTGDTEAFF.